This T cell receptor beta chain was documented in a study of beta chain features in type 1 diabetes. Study-level points and caveats: Fewer junction insertions and more nucleotide deletions appeared in type 1 diabetes patients. Cells with high TCR expression could be over-represented by cDNA sequencing. Within each of all four CD4+ subsets, Type 1 diabetes patients had TCRB CDR3s that were moderately but significantly shorter.

Note on this clone: Its target is not known.

V gave up 3 bases and J gave up 3 bases, with 9 bases separating them. The CDR3 runs to 13 residues. Germline lookup yields CDR1 SGHKS and CDR2 YYEKEE (reference sequence). Every isolated RNA sample was fully reverse transcribed, so sequencing captured expressed TCRB transcripts. Libraries were prepared by immunoSEQ multiplex PCR; TCRdb keeps only in-frame clonotypes and omits some of them. The repertoire includes some 150,000 clones, about 44% of them detected once, and roughly 0.43% sits in the top ten. The receptor comes from a man between 18 and 35 years old in good health. The source material was Tregs from blood. V and J are TRBV5-5 and TRBJ1-1, with D unresolved. For the CDR3, the DNA is TGTGCCAGCAGCTCGCAGTTGGACACTGAAGCTTTCTTT. Translating gives CASSSQLDTEAFF.